This T cell receptor (beta chain) appears in the sequencing data of a study of cytomegalovirus exposure and HLA in healthy donors. The CDR3 totals 19 residues. From germline, CDR1 is KGHSY and CDR2 FQNENV. V shed 6 bases and J shed 1 base, with 25 bases lying between them. In the PCR, 60 Vbeta and 13 Jbeta primers were used. This table comes from immunoSEQ multiplex PCR, and its TCRdb copy is limited to in-frame clones, with some not included. The table includes a few hundred thousand clones, 75% to 90% detected once. The sequencing input was PBMCs. The chain recombines TRBV16 with TRBJ1-5, with D perhaps TRBD1 (5 bases). The origin of this receptor is a girl aged 2-10 years in good health and CMV-seronegative. The CDR3 reads CASSLQVRDLDLSNQPQHF. The CDR3 coding sequence is TGTGCCAGCAGTCTTCAAGTCCGGGACTTAGATTTAAGCAATCAGCCCCAGCATTTT.